The rows below give T cell receptor beta chains drawn from one sample of a study of T cells in Graves' hyperthyroidism and ophthalmopathy. TCRdb re-analysed the multiplex PCR reads in MiXCR, keeping a single row per CDR3 protein. The repertoire holds about 300,000 distinct CDR3 sequences, with roughly 15% as singletons. The sequenced sample consisted of blood. These receptors were taken from a woman aged 40 to 49 with Graves' hyperthyroidism. CDR3s include the opening cysteine and the closing phenylalanine or tryptophan. The D gene is left open where the match is weak. Where a row states a size, it is once, few, many or the class of an expanded clone; other rows omit it.

TRBJ2-2,TRBV15,few,TRBD1,CATSRDWKGATGELFF,TGTGCCACCAGCAGAGATTGGAAGGGGGCGACCGGGGAGCTGTTTTTT
TRBJ1-2,TRBV7-9,NA,NA,CASSLVSGDGYTF,TGTGCCAGCAGCTTAGTGTCAGGGGATGGCTACACCTTC
TRBJ2-3,TRBV20-1,many,TRBD1,CSARRQGWTDTQYF,TGCAGTGCTCGCCGACAGGGGTGGACAGATACGCAGTATTTT
TRBJ1-4,TRBV5-1,many,TRBD1,CASSLGTGSEKLFF,TGCGCCAGCAGCTTGGGGACAGGGAGCGAAAAACTGTTTTTT
TRBJ2-3,TRBV2,once,NA,CASSEGQGTQYF,TGTGCCAGCAGTGAGGGGCAGGGGACGCAGTATTTT
TRBJ1-1,TRBV2,many,NA,CASSEAQRDTEAFF,TGTGCCAGCAGTGAAGCCCAACGGGACACTGAAGCTTTCTTT
TRBJ1-2,TRBV27,NA,TRBD1,CASLPLRDRPLNRTSNYGYTF,TGTGCCAGCCTCCCTCTGCGGGACAGGCCCCTTAATCGCACTTCTAACTATGGCTACACCTTC
TRBJ2-3,TRBV5-4,NA,NA,CASSLEAGRTDTQYF,TGTGCCAGCAGCTTGGAGGCGGGTCGCACAGATACGCAGTATTTT
TRBJ2-1,TRBV5-1,few,NA,CASSLDTIYNEQFF,TGCGCCAGCAGCTTGGATACTATCTACAATGAGCAGTTCTTC
TRBJ2-3,TRBV5-1,NA,TRBD2,CASSLVSGRALTDTQYF,TGCGCCAGCAGCTTGGTGTCCGGGAGGGCCCTCACAGATACGCAGTATTTT
TRBJ2-2,TRBV24-1,NA,TRBD1,CATSDRVGDSHTGELFF,TGTGCCACCAGTGACCGTGTAGGGGACAGCCACACCGGGGAGCTGTTTTTT
TRBJ2-3,TRBV27,many,NA,CASSWATSTDTQYF,TGTGCCAGCAGTTGGGCAACTAGCACAGATACGCAGTATTTT
TRBJ1-6,TRBV25-1,few,NA,CASTASGQSSPLHF,TGTGCCAGCACTGCTTCCGGACAGTCTTCACCCCTCCACTTT
TRBJ1-1,TRBV7-9,many,TRBD1,CASSPDRERSEAFF,TGTGCCAGCAGCCCGGACAGGGAAAGATCTGAAGCTTTCTTT
TRBJ2-5,TRBV10-3,many,TRBD2,CAISDVVTSGLQETQYF,TGTGCCATCAGTGACGTGGTGACTAGCGGACTACAAGAGACCCAGTACTTC
TRBJ2-2,TRBV19,few,TRBD1,CAGTGVEFTGELFF,TGTGCCGGAACAGGGGTAGAGTTCACCGGGGAGCTGTTTTTT
TRBJ2-7,TRBV27,many,TRBD1,CASSLYGDRSYEQYF,TGTGCCAGCAGTTTATATGGGGACAGGTCCTACGAGCAGTACTTC
TRBJ2-3,TRBV7-2,many,TRBD1,CASSSGGTGGILDTQYF,TGTGCCAGCAGCTCCGGAGGGACAGGGGGCATTTTGGATACGCAGTATTTT
TRBJ1-1,TRBV6-1,many,TRBD1,CASSKGFPQGVEAFF,TGTGCCAGCAGCAAGGGTTTTCCTCAGGGGGTTGAAGCTTTCTTT
TRBJ2-5,TRBV7-2,many,NA,CASSLLNRQDQETQYF,TGTGCCAGCAGCTTGTTAAATCGACAGGATCAAGAGACCCAGTACTTC
TRBJ1-1,TRBV3-1,many,NA,CASRQVPTGSEAFF,TGTGCCAGCAGACAAGTTCCAACGGGATCGGAAGCTTTCTTT
TRBJ2-1,TRBV27,few,TRBD2,CASTVLGTGTSGRNEQFF,TGTGCCAGTACAGTCCTGGGGACCGGGACTAGCGGGAGGAATGAGCAGTTCTTC
TRBJ1-1,TRBV11-2,many,TRBD1,CASSLVRGLFTEAFF,TGTGCCAGCAGCTTAGTAAGGGGGCTTTTCACTGAAGCTTTCTTT
TRBJ1-4,TRBV6-1,many,NA,CASSPRTNTGRTEKLFF,TGTGCCAGCAGCCCACGAACTAATACGGGGAGAACTGAAAAACTGTTTTTT
TRBJ2-7,TRBV20-1,many,NA,CSASPGAYEQYF,TGCAGTGCTAGCCCGGGAGCCTACGAGCAGTACTTC
TRBJ1-5,TRBV14,many,NA,CASSPTHSNQPQHF,TGTGCCAGCAGCCCCACCCACTCGAATCAGCCCCAGCATTTT
TRBJ1-5,TRBV24-1,few,NA,CATSEGTVPSRQPQHF,TGTGCCACCAGCGAAGGGACCGTTCCATCGCGGCAGCCCCAGCATTTT
TRBJ1-5,TRBV28,many,NA,CASSGFAEGGHQPQHF,TGTGCCAGCAGCGGTTTTGCGGAAGGGGGGCATCAGCCCCAGCATTTT
TRBJ1-5,TRBV24-1,NA,NA,CATSEVNQPQHF,TGTGCCACCAGTGAGGTTAATCAGCCCCAGCATTTT
TRBJ2-1,TRBV7-9,NA,TRBD2,CASSHLSSGRSEQFF,TGTGCCAGCAGCCACCTCTCTAGCGGGAGAAGTGAGCAGTTCTTC
TRBJ2-7,TRBV3-1,NA,TRBD2,CASSLGTSGEYEQYF,TGTGCCAGCAGCCTCGGGACTAGCGGGGAATACGAGCAGTACTTC
TRBJ2-7,TRBV29-1,few,NA,CSARWGAWEQYF,TGCAGCGCCCGGTGGGGGGCCTGGGAGCAGTACTTC
TRBJ2-7,TRBV12-3/TRBV12-4,many,TRBD2,CASSFAGLAVWEQYF,TGTGCCAGCAGTTTTGCGGGACTAGCCGTGTGGGAGCAGTACTTC
TRBJ2-3,TRBV18,many,NA,CASSPVTDTQYF,TGTGCCAGCTCACCGGTCACAGATACGCAGTATTTT
TRBJ1-1,TRBV12-3/TRBV12-4,few,NA,CASSPQRVEAFF,TGTGCCAGCAGTCCGCAGCGGGTCGAAGCTTTCTTT
TRBJ2-1,TRBV7-9,NA,NA,CASSSGLSYNEQFF,TGTGCCAGCAGCTCAGGACTCTCCTACAATGAGCAGTTCTTC
TRBJ2-7,TRBV20-1,NA,NA,CSAKDRDYEQYF,TGCAGTGCGAAGGACAGAGACTACGAGCAGTACTTC
TRBJ2-1,TRBV2,many,TRBD2,CASSEPGGFEQFF,TGTGCCAGCAGTGAACCGGGAGGCTTTGAGCAGTTCTTC
TRBJ2-1,TRBV9,many,NA,CASSVWTGSYNEQFF,TGTGCCAGCAGCGTATGGACTGGCTCCTACAATGAGCAGTTCTTC
TRBJ1-5,TRBV29-1,NA,TRBD1,CSATGAGGNQPQHF,TGCAGCGCTACAGGGGCCGGGGGGAATCAGCCCCAGCATTTT
TRBJ2-1,TRBV3-1,once,TRBD2,CASSQTSGSIIF,TGTGCCAGCAGCCAGACTAGCGGGAGTATAATCTTC
TRBJ2-1,TRBV7-2,many,NA,CASSLELGQAHNEQFF,TGTGCCAGCAGCTTAGAACTTGGCCAGGCCCACAATGAGCAGTTCTTC
TRBJ2-3,TRBV7-9,many,NA,CASSLIRSLADTQYF,TGTGCCAGCAGCTTAATTAGGTCACTCGCAGATACGCAGTATTTT
TRBJ2-5,TRBV12-5,NA,TRBD1,CASGIRGQTQAYF,TGTGCTAGTGGTATCCGGGGACAGACACAGGCGTACTTC
TRBJ1-5,TRBV12-3/TRBV12-4,many,NA,CASSIGGEGQPQHF,TGTGCCAGCAGTATCGGGGGGGAGGGCCAGCCCCAGCATTTT
TRBJ2-7,TRBV3-1,many,TRBD2,CASSQPGGTTSSYEQYF,TGTGCCAGCAGCCAACCCGGGGGGACTACCAGCTCCTACGAGCAGTACTTC
TRBJ2-3,TRBV20-1,many,TRBD2,CSARGLQTDTQYF,TGCAGTGCTAGGGGACTACAAACAGATACGCAGTATTTT
TRBJ2-1,TRBV4-2,NA,TRBD2,CASSQLEGLDDEQFF,TGTGCCAGCAGCCAATTAGAAGGACTAGACGATGAGCAGTTCTTC
TRBJ2-3,TRBV3-1,many,NA,CASSQEGTLEPDTQYF,TGTGCCAGCAGCCAAGAGGGGACCTTGGAGCCAGATACGCAGTATTTT
TRBJ2-1,TRBV3-1,many,TRBD2,CATSLAGAGNEQFF,TGTGCCACCTCTTTAGCGGGAGCGGGGAATGAGCAGTTCTTC